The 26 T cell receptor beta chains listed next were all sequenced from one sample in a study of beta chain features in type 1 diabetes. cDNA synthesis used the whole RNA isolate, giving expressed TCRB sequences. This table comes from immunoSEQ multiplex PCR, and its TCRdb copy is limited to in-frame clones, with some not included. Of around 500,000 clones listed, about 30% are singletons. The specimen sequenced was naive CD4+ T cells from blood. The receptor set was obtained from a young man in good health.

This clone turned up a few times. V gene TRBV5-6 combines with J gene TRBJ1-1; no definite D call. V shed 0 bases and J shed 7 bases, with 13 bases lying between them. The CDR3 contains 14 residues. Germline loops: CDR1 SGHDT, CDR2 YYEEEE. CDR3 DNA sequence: TGTGCCAGCAGCTTGGGGCCGCAGTGGGGTGAAGCTTTCTTT. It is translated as CASSLGPQWGEAFF.

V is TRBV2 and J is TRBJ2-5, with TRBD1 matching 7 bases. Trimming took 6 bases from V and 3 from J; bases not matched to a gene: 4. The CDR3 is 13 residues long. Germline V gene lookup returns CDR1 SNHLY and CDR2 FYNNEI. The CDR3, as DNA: TGTGCCAGCAGCCCGACAGGGAAAGAGACCCAGTACTTC. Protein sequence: CASSPTGKETQYF.

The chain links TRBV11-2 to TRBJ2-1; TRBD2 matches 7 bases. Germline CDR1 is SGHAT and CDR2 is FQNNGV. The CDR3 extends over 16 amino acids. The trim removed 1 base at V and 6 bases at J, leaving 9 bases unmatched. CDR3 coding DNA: TGTGCCAGCAGCTTAGCAGCGGGAAGACTGGGCAATGAGCAGTTCTTC. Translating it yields CASSLAAGRLGNEQFF. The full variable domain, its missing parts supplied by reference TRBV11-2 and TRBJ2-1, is EAGVAQSPRYKIIEKRQSVAFWCNPISGHATLYWYQQILGQGPKLLIQFQNNGVVDDSQLPKDRFSAERLKGVDSTLKIQPAKLEDSAVYLCASSLAAGRLGNEQFFGPGTRLTVL.

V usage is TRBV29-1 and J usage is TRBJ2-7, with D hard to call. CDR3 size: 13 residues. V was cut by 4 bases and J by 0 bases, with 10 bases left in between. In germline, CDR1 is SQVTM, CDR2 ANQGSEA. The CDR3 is CSVGRQSSYEQYF. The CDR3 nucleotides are TGCAGCGTTGGACGGCAGAGCTCCTACGAGCAGTACTTC.

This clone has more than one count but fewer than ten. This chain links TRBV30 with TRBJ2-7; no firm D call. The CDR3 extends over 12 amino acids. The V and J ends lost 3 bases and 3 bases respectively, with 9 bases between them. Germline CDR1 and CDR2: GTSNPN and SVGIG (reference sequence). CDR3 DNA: TGTGCCTGGAGAGTTGGGAACTACGAGCAGTACTTC. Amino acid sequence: CAWRVGNYEQYF. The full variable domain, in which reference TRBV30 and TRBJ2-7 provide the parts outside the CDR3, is SQTIHQWPATLVQPVGSPLSLECTVEGTSNPNLYWYRQAAGRGLQLLFYSVGIGQISSEVPQNLSASRPQDRQFILSSKKLLLSDSGFYLCAWRVGNYEQYFGPGTRLTVT.

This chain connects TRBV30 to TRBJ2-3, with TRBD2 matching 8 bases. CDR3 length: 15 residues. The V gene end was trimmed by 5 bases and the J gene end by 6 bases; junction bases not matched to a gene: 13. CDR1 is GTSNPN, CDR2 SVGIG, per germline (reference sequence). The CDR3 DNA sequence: TGTGCCTGGGGGCCCCCAGCGGGAGCGGTTGATACGCAGTATTTT. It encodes CAWGPPAGAVDTQYF.

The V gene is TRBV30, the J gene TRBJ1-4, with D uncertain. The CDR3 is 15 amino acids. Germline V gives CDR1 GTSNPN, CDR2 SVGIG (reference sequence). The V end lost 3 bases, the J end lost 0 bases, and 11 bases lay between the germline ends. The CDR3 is CAWSTLTATNEKLFF. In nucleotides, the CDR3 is TGTGCCTGGAGCACTTTGACGGCAACTAATGAAAAACTGTTTTTT.

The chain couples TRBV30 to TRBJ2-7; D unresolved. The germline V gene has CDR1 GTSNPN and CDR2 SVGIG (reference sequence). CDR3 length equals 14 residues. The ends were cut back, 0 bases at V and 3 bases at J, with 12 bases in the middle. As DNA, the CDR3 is TGTGCCTGGAGTGTATCCAGGATCTACTACGAGCAGTACTTC. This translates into CAWSVSRIYYEQYF.

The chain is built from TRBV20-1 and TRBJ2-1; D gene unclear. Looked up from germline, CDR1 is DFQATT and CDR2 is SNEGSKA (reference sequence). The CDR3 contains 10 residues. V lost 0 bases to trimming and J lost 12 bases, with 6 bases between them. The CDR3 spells CSAREELQFF. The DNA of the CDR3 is TGCAGTGCTAGAGAAGAGTTGCAGTTCTTC.

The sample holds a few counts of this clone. CDR3 in amino acids: CASSVGNSQETQYF. The CDR3 DNA reads TGTGCCAGCAGCGTAGGGAACAGCCAAGAGACCCAGTACTTC. This chain uses TRBV9 with TRBJ2-5; the D is unclear. Trimming pared 0 bases from V and 1 base from J, leaving 7 bases between. Germline V lookup: CDR1 SGDLS, CDR2 YYNGEE. This CDR3 contains 14 residues.

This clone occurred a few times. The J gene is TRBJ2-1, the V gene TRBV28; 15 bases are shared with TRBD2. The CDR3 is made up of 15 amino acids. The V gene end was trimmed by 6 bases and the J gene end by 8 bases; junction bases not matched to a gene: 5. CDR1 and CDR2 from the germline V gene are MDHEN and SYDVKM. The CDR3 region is CASSRTSGRVDEQFF. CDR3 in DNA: TGTGCCAGCAGCCGGACTAGCGGGAGGGTCGATGAGCAGTTCTTC.

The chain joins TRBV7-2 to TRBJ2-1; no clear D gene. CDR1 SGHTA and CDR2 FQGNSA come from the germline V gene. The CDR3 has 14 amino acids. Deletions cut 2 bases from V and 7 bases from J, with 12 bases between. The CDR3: CASSLFQVSNEQFF. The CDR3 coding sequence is TGTGCCAGCAGCTTATTCCAGGTTTCGAATGAGCAGTTCTTC.

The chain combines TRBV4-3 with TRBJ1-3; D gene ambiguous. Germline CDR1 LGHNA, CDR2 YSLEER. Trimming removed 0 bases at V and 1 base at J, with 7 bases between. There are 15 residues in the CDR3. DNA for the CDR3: TGCGCCAGCAGCCAAGATGCGACTTCTGGAAACACCATATATTTT. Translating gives CASSQDATSGNTIYF.

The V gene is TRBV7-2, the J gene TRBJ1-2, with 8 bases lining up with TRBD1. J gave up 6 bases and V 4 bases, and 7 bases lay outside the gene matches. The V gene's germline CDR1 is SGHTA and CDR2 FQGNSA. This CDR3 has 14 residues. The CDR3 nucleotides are TGTGCCAGCAGCTACCTGACAGGGGAAAATGGCTACACCTTC. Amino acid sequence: CASSYLTGENGYTF.

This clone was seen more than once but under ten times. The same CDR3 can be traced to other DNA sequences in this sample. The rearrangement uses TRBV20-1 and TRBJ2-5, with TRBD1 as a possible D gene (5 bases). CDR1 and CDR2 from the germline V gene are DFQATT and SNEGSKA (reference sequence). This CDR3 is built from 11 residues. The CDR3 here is CRGDRQETQYF. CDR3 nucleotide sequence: TGCAGGGGCGACAGACAAGAGACCCAGTACTTC.

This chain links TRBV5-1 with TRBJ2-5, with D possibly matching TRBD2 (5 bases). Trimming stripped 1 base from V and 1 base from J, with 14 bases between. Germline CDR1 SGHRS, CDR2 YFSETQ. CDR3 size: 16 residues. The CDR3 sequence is CASSLSRSGIQETQYF. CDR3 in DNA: TGCGCCAGCAGCTTGAGTCGGTCGGGAATCCAAGAGACCCAGTACTTC.

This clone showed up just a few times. CDR3 amino acids: CASSFTGLNYNEQFF. CDR3 coding DNA: TGCGCCAGCAGCTTTACGGGACTTAACTACAATGAGCAGTTCTTC. This chain connects TRBV5-1 to TRBJ2-1, with a weak D call TRBD2 (6 bases). CDR1 is SGHRS, CDR2 YFSETQ, per germline. The CDR3 contains 15 residues. The germline V and J ends were trimmed by 2 bases and 3 bases, with 12 bases remaining between them. The full variable domain, in which reference TRBV5-1 and TRBJ2-1 provide the parts outside the CDR3, is KAGVTQTPRYLIKTRGQQVTLSCSPISGHRSVSWYQQTPGQGLQFLFEYFSETQRNKGNFPGRFSGRQFSNSRSEMNVSTLELGDSALYLCASSFTGLNYNEQFFGPGTRLTVL.

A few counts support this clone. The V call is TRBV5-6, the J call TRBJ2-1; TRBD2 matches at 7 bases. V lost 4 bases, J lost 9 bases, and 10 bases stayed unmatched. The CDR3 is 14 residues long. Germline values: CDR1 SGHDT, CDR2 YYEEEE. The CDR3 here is CASSLAAGVLEQFF. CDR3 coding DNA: TGTGCCAGCAGCCTAGCGGCTGGAGTGCTTGAGCAGTTCTTC. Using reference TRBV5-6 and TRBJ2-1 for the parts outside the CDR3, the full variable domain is DAGVTQSPTHLIKTRGQQVTLRCSPKSGHDTVSWYQQALGQGPQFIFQYYEEEERQRGNFPDRFSGHQFPNYSSELNVNALLLGDSALYLCASSLAAGVLEQFFGPGTRLTVL.

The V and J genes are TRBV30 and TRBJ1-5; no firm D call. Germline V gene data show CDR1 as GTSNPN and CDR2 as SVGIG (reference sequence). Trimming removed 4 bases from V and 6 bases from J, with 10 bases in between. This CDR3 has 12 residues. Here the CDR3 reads CAWNELSQPQHF. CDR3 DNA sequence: TGTGCCTGGAACGAGTTGAGTCAGCCCCAGCATTTT.

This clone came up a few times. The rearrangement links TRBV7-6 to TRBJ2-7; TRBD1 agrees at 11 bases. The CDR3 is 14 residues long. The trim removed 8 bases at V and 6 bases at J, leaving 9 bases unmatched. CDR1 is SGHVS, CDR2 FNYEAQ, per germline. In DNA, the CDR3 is TGTGCCAGCGAAGGGACAGGGGGTACTAGCGAGCAGTACTTC. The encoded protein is CASEGTGGTSEQYF.

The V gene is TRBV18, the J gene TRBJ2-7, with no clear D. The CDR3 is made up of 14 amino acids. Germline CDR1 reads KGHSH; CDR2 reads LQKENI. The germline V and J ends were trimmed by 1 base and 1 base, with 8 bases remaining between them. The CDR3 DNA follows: TGTGCCAGCTCACCACTGCTAGGATCCTACGAGCAGTACTTC. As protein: CASSPLLGSYEQYF.

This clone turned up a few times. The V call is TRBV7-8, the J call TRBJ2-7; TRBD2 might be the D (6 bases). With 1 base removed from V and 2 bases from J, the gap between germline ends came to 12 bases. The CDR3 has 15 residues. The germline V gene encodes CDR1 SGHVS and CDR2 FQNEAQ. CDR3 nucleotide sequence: TGTGCCAGCAGCTTAGGTACAGGAGGGGCCTACGAGCAGTACTTC. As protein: CASSLGTGGAYEQYF.

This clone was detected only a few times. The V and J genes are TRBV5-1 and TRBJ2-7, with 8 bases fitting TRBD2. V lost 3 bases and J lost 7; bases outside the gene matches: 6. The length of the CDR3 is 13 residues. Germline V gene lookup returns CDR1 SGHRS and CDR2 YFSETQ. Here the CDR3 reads CASSSGLAGEQYF. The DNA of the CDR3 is TGCGCCAGCAGCTCGGGATTAGCGGGAGAGCAGTACTTC.

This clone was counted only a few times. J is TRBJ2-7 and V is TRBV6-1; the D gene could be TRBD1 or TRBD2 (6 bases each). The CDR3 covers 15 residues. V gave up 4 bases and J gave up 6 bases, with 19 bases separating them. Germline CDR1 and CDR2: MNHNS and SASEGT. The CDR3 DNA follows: TGTGCCAGCAGTGCATGGGGACTGGGGGCGTCCGAGCAGTACTTC. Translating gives CASSAWGLGASEQYF.

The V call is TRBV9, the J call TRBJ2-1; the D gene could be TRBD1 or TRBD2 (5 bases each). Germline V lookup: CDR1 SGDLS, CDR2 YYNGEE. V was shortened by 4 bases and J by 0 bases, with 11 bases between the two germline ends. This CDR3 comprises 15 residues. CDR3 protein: CASSPRDLSYNEQFF. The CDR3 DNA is TGTGCCAGCAGCCCCCGGGACCTCTCCTACAATGAGCAGTTCTTC.

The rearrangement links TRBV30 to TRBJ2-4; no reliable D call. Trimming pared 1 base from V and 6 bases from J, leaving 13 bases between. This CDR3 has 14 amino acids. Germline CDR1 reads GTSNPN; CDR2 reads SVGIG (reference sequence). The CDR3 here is CAWSGTHWGNIQYF. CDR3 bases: TGTGCCTGGAGTGGGACCCATTGGGGAAACATTCAGTACTTC.